The 17 T cell receptor beta chains below all came from one sample that was sequenced in a study of preoperative IRX-2 immunotherapy in early breast cancer. The treatment: preoperative locoregional IRX-2 cytokine immunotherapy. Sequencing used immunoSEQ multiplex PCR; TCRdb keeps in-frame clones, though not all of them. This table has 3,000 to 3,500 clones, around 82% appearing once. The material sequenced was tumor tissue, taken after IRX-2 immunotherapy. Receptors originate from a human donor with breast cancer.

J is TRBJ1-5 and V is TRBV28; no definite D call. Between the trimmed V and J ends, which lost 3 bases and 3 bases, there was a span of 9 bases. There are 14 residues in the CDR3. CDR1 and CDR2 from the germline V gene are MDHEN and SYDVKM. The CDR3 nucleotides are TGTGCCAGCAGTTTTTATGGAGACAATCAGCCCCAGCATTTT. It translates to CASSFYGDNQPQHF.

This clone occurred once. This rearrangement joins TRBV1 to TRBJ2-2; the D call of TRBD2 is as the table states it, not checked on the DNA. TRBV1 is a documented pseudogene. The CDR3 runs 16 residues. In DNA, the CDR3 is TGCGCCAGCAGCCAAGCCCCTTCGACTAGTCCCGGGGAGCTGTTTTTT. This sequence encodes CASSQAPSTSPGELFF.

The rearrangement uses TRBV18 and TRBJ2-6, with no clear D. CDR1 is KGHSH and CDR2 is LQKENI in the germline V gene. The length of the CDR3 is 14 residues. With 3 bases removed from V and 4 bases from J, the gap between germline ends came to 7 bases. The CDR3 DNA reads TGTGCCAGCTCACCCCAGGAAGGGGCCAACGTCCTGACTTTC. Its translation is CASSPQEGANVLTF.

The V call is TRBV10-2, the J call TRBJ2-2; tentative D call: TRBD2 (6 bases). Trimming pared 5 bases from V and 5 bases from J, leaving 15 bases between. This CDR3 has 15 amino acids. The germline V gene has CDR1 WSHSY and CDR2 SAAADI. DNA for the CDR3: TGCGCCAGCAGTCCTCTACCCGCGGGGACCGGGGAGCTGTTTTTT. Protein: CASSPLPAGTGELFF.

This clone came up once. This chain links TRBV29-1 with TRBJ2-3; tentative D call: TRBD1 (6 bases). The CDR3 is 15 amino acids. Germline CDR1 SQVTM, CDR2 ANQGSEA. V gave up 7 bases and J gave up 1 base, with 18 bases separating them. CDR3 in DNA: TGCAGCGGGAACGGAATTGAGGGGGGCACAGATACGCAGTATTTT. Its protein is CSGNGIEGGTDTQYF.

The chain has TRBV28 and TRBJ1-5, with 7 bases fitting TRBD1. V lost 4 bases to trimming and J lost 0 bases; unmatched junction nucleotides: 12. The germline V gene has CDR1 MDHEN and CDR2 SYDVKM. The CDR3 sequence is 18 residues long. For the CDR3, the DNA is TGTGCCAGCAGTTCCACTTGGGACAGCGAATATAGCAATCAGCCCCAGCATTTT. As protein: CASSSTWDSEYSNQPQHF.

This clone was detected once. The V and J genes are TRBV11-3 and TRBJ1-3; 10 bases line up with TRBD1. V was pared by 5 bases and J by 7 bases, with 8 bases of the junction left unmatched. The germline CDR1 and CDR2 sequences are SGHNT and YENEEA. CDR3 size: 15 residues. Here the CDR3 DNA reads TGTGCCAGCAGCCCCTCGACAGGGGGCTGGAACACCATATATTTT. This sequence encodes CASSPSTGGWNTIYF.

This chain connects TRBV11-3 to TRBJ2-4; D is tentatively TRBD1 or TRBD2 (5 bases each). In germline, CDR1 is SGHNT, CDR2 YENEEA. The CDR3 extends over 15 amino acids. V was pared by 2 bases and J by 8 bases, with 16 bases between. Here the CDR3 DNA reads TGTGCCAGCAGCTTATTGGGGCGTGAGAGGGACATTCAGTACTTC. This encodes CASSLLGRERDIQYF.

The chain has TRBV15 and TRBJ2-2; D perhaps matches TRBD1 (6 bases). Germline V gene sequence: CDR1 LNHNV, CDR2 YYDKDF (reference sequence). V lost 3 bases and J lost 8, with 25 bases in between. The CDR3 is 18 residues long. CDR3 DNA: TGTGCCACCAGCAGTGTCCTGGGGACAAGTACCTCCTCTGGGGAGCTGTTTTTT. Its protein product is CATSSVLGTSTSSGELFF. The full variable domain, its missing parts supplied by reference TRBV15 and TRBJ2-2, is DAMVIQNPRYQVTQFGKPVTLSCSQTLNHNVMYWYQQKSSQAPKLLFHYYDKDFNNEADTPDNFQSRRPNTSFCFLDIRSPGLGDTAMYLCATSSVLGTSTSSGELFFGEGSRLTVL.

The chain employs TRBV7-1 and TRBJ2-7; the D gene is possibly TRBD1 (5 bases). TRBV7-1 is an ORF; its function is uncertain. This CDR3 contains 18 residues. V was cut by 4 bases and J by 0 bases, with 22 bases left in between. The CDR3 loop is CASSLEVQGVSSSYEQYF. The CDR3 DNA reads as TGTGCCAGCAGCTTAGAGGTGCAGGGCGTCTCAAGCTCCTACGAGCAGTACTTC.

The rearrangement links TRBV11-3 to TRBJ1-1, with TRBD1 identical over 7 bases. The germline V gene has CDR1 SGHNT and CDR2 YENEEA. The ends lost 2 bases at V and 4 bases at J; junction bases unmatched: 4. The CDR3 length is 14 residues. This chain's CDR3 is CASSLRGQSTEAFF. The CDR3 DNA is TGTGCCAGCAGCTTAAGGGGGCAGAGCACTGAAGCTTTCTTT.

This chain joins TRBV15 and TRBJ1-3, with D uncertain. The length of the CDR3 is 16 residues. Trimming cost V 0 bases and J 0 bases, with 9 bases left between them. The V gene's germline CDR1 is LNHNV and CDR2 YYDKDF (reference sequence). CDR3 coding DNA: TGTGCCACCAGCAGAGATCACGGATCCTCTGGAAACACCATATATTTT. It specifies CATSRDHGSSGNTIYF.

The rearrangement links TRBV10-2 to TRBJ1-3, with 9 bases aligning to TRBD1. CDR1 is WSHSY, CDR2 SAAADI, per germline. The junction had 3 bases not matched to a gene; V was cut back by 3 bases and J by 3 bases. This CDR3 has 15 residues. CDR3: CASSDPGQGGNTIYF. As DNA, the CDR3 is TGCGCCAGCAGTGACCCGGGACAGGGTGGAAACACCATATATTTT.

The chain links TRBV19 to TRBJ1-2; 8 nucleotides align to TRBD1. This CDR3 is 14 amino acids long. The germline gives CDR1 LNHDA, CDR2 SQIVND (reference sequence). The J segment lost 7 bases and the V segment lost 6 bases, leaving 10 bases of the junction unmatched. CDR3 sequence (DNA): TGTGCCAGTAGCCAGGGGGCGCGGGTAGGTGGCTACACCTTC. Its protein product is CASSQGARVGGYTF.

The sample holds one count of this clone. V is TRBV23-1 and J is TRBJ2-3; D unclear. TRBV23-1 is flagged as an ORF with uncertain function. The CDR3 is 13 residues long. V was clipped by 6 bases and J by 4 bases, with 11 bases between them. The CDR3 coding sequence is TGCGCCAGCAGCCAACAGTATTCAGATACGCAGTATTTT. Protein sequence: CASSQQYSDTQYF.

The chain carries TRBV9 and TRBJ2-2, with 11 bases that match TRBD2. This CDR3 region has 17 residues. The J segment lost 7 bases and the V segment lost 5 bases, leaving 13 bases of the junction unmatched. The germline V gene has CDR1 SGDLS and CDR2 YYNGEE. CDR3 region: CASSELSSGRMDGELFF. The CDR3, as DNA: TGTGCCAGCAGTGAATTATCTAGCGGGAGGATGGACGGGGAGCTGTTTTTT.

Remarks on this clone: One end of the junction is discordant with germline, which a read error may explain. The V and J genes are TRBV6-8 and TRBJ1-2; 12 nucleotides agree with TRBD1. This CDR3 is 14 amino acids long. The germline gives CDR1 MNHGY, CDR2 SAAAGT. In DNA form, the CDR3 reads TGTGCCATCAGTGGGACAGGGGGCGAGGATGGCTACACCTTC. Translated: CAISGTGGEDGYTF.